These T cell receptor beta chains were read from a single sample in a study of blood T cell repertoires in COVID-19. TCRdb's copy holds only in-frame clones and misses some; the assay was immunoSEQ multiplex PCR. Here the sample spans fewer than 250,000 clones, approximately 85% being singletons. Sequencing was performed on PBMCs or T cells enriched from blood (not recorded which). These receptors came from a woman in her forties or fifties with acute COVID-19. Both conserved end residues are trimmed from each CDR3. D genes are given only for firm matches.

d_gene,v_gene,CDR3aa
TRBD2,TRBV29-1,SVEDTTSGYTGELF
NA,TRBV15,ATSRDSDNSPLH
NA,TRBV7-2,ASSPRFAEQF
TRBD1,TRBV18,ASSQGQGSGYEQY
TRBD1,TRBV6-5,ASISGTGFYEQY
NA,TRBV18,ASSPQGKALTGELF
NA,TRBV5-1,ASSLGPRETEAF
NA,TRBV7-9,ASSTLRDYGYT
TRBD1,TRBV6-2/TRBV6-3,ASSKDRAFEKLF
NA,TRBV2,ASRLDRLENTIY
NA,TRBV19,ASSPGATRTGELF
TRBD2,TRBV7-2,ASRTTSGYEQY
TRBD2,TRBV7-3,ASSHSGGTTGELF
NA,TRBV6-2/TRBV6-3,ASSYQQGWLSNQPQH
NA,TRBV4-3,ASSQDSRDEQF
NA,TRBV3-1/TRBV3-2,ASSQGRGSGEKLF
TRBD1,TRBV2,ASKGQGVFTEAF
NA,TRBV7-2,ASSRDSLTDTQY
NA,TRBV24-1,ATSDRGGTEAF
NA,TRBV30,AGGAGSGNTIY
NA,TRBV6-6,ASSPGPRGPSTDTQY
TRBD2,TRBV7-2,ASRASGGAVAEQF
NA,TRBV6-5,ASRVAVAKNIQY
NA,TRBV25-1,ASSVQGGADTEAF
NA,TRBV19,ASSPGRYGYT
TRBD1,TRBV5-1,ASSLVPPGQLNNEQF
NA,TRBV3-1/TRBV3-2,ASSQNELQQY
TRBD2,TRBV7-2,ASSLMGGAGVNIQY
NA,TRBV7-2,ASSVTPRGSTIY
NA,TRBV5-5,ASSHIGGRFSTEAF
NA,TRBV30,AWRPTGGVGEKLF
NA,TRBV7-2,ASSQDPQGYGYT
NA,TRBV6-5,ASSYKLGGNEQF
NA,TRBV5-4,ASSLDRSYGYT